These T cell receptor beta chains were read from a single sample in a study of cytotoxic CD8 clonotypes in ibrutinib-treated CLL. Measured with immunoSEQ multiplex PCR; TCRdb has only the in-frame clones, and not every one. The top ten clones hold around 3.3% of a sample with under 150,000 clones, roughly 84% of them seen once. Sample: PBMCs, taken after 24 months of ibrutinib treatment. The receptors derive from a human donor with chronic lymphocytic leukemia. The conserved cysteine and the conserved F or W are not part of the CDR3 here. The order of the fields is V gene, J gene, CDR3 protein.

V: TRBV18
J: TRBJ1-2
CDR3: ASSVEMENYGYT

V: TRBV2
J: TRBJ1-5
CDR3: ASNPSSSNQPQH

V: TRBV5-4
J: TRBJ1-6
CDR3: ASSSRGIGNSPLH

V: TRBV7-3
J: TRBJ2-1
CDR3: ASSLIPYNEQF

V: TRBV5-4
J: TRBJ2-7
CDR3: ASSLGGTTYEQY

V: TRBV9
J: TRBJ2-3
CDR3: ASSVGASTDTQY

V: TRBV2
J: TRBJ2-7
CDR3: ASSSTFRGAAYEQY

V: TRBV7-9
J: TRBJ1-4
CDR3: ASSHPASGTNEKLF

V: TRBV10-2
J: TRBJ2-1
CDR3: ASTQGQAYNEQF

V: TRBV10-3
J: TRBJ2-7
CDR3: AIRVGPYEQY

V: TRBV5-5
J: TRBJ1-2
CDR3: ASSPNAREGYGYT

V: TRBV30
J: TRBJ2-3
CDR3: AWSVLVGTDTQY

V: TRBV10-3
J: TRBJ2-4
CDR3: AISESASMGTKNIQY

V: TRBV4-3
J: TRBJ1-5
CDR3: ASSQAYRGHQPQH

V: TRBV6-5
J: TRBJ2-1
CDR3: ASSRSRDYNEQF

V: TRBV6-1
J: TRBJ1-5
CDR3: ASSKTRDQPQH

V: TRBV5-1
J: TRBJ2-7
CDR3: ASSLGQYEQY

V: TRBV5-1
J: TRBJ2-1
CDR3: ASSLVGGDNEQF

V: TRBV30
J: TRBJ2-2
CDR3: AWSVRSGGGELF

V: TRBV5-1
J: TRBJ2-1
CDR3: ASSLQGADNEQF

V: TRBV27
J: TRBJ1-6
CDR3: ATSPGQGNNSPLH

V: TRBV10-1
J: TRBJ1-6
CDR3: ASSAGRRSGSPLH

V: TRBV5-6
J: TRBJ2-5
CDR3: ASAASSGIEETQY

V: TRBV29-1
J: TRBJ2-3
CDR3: SVPRGLSTDTQY

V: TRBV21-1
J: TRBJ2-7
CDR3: ASLIDKGAYEQY

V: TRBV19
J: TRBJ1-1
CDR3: ASSIRTGTHNTEAF

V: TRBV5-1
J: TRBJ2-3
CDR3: ASSLVATSGGTDTQY

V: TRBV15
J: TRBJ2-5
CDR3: ATSGGQGGWETQY

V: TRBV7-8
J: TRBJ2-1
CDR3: ASSVGKMVSSYNEQF

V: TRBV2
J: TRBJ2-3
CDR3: ASEHGQKPRGTDTQY